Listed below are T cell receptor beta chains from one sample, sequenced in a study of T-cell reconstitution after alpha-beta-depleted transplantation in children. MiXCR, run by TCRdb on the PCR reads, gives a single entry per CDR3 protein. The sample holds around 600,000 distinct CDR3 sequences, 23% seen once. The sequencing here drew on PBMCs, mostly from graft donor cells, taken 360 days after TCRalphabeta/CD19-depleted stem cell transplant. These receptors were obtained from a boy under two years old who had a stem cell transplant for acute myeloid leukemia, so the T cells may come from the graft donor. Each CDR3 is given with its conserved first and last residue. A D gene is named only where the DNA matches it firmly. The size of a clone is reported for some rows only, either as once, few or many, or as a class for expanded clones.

CASTTGAHYGYTF TGTGCCAGCACTACAGGGGCGCACTATGGCTACACCTTC TRBV6-6 - TRBJ1-2 TRBD1
CASSPPADQNTEAFF TGCGCCAGCAGCCCACCAGCAGATCAGAACACTGAAGCTTTCTTT TRBV5-1 many TRBJ1-1 -
CASSLAPLAMTRRNNEQFF TGTGCCAGCAGCTTAGCCCCCCTTGCTATGACTCGTCGGAACAATGAGCAGTTCTTC TRBV5-4 - TRBJ2-1 -
CSASGGSGTDTQYF TGCAGTGCCAGCGGCGGGTCCGGCACAGATACGCAGTATTTT TRBV20-1 few TRBJ2-3 -
CASSQPRQGDAEAFF TGCGCCAGCAGCCAGCCAAGACAGGGGGACGCTGAAGCTTTCTTT TRBV5-1 - TRBJ1-1 TRBD1
CASSFGGNGYTF TGTGCCAGCAGTTTCGGGGGAAATGGCTACACCTTC TRBV12-3/TRBV12-4 - TRBJ1-2 -
CATSTVAGVPDTQYF TGTGCCACCAGCACTGTAGCGGGGGTCCCAGATACGCAGTATTTT TRBV15 - TRBJ2-3 TRBD2
CASSLILTGQGVGELFF TGTGCCAGCAGCCTAATACTAACGGGACAGGGAGTCGGGGAGCTGTTTTTT TRBV7-6 once TRBJ2-2 TRBD1
CASSPQDRVSGNTIYF TGCGCCAGCAGCCCCCAAGACAGGGTCTCTGGAAACACCATATATTTT TRBV5-1 - TRBJ1-3 TRBD1
CASSLRFGRMNTEAFF TGTGCCAGCAGTTTACGATTTGGGCGTATGAACACTGAAGCTTTCTTT TRBV12-3/TRBV12-4 few TRBJ1-1 -
CSASRGRGYGEQYF TGCAGTGCTAGCAGGGGACGGGGGTATGGCGAGCAGTACTTC TRBV20-1 - TRBJ2-7 -
CASSSPPGRGDTEAFF TGCGCCAGCAGCTCGCCGCCTGGCAGGGGGGACACTGAAGCTTTCTTT TRBV5-1 many TRBJ1-1 TRBD1
CAISESGGLDTQYF TGTGCCATCAGTGAGTCGGGAGGCTTAGATACGCAGTATTTT TRBV10-3 few TRBJ2-3 -
CASRFEGTHYEQYF TGTGCCAGCAGATTCGAAGGTACCCACTACGAGCAGTACTTC TRBV7-9 - TRBJ2-7 -
CATTKPDMNTGELFF TGTGCCACCACCAAACCGGACATGAACACCGGGGAGCTGTTTTTT TRBV15 many TRBJ2-2 -
CAISGGGDTGELFF TGTGCCATCAGTGGGGGAGGAGACACCGGGGAGCTGTTTTTT TRBV10-3 - TRBJ2-2 -
CASSQDAGAQETQYF TGTGCCAGCAGCCAAGATGCGGGGGCCCAGGAGACCCAGTACTTC TRBV3-1 - TRBJ2-5 -
CASSSGDSLGTEAFF TGTGCCAGCAGCTCCGGGGACAGCCTGGGGACTGAAGCTTTCTTT TRBV7-9 few TRBJ1-1 TRBD1
CASSMEVGTEAFF TGTGCCAGCAGCATGGAGGTCGGCACTGAAGCTTTCTTT TRBV6-2/TRBV6-3 - TRBJ1-1 -
CASSSRNGNTIYF TGTGCCAGCAGTTCCCGGAATGGAAACACCATATATTTT TRBV12-3/TRBV12-4 - TRBJ1-3 -
CAISEVQGQQPQHF TGTGCCATCAGTGAGGTTCAGGGTCAGCAGCCCCAGCATTTT TRBV10-3 - TRBJ1-5 -
CSASRLNNEQFF TGCAGTGCTAGTCGCCTAAACAATGAGCAGTTCTTC TRBV20-1 many TRBJ2-1 -
CASSQELGAGGYNEQFF TGTGCCAGCAGCCAAGAACTCGGAGCGGGGGGATACAATGAGCAGTTCTTC TRBV3-1 - TRBJ2-1 TRBD2
CASSLGRGEGTDTQYF TGTGCCAGCAGCTTAGGTCGTGGGGAGGGCACAGATACGCAGTATTTT TRBV7-2 few TRBJ2-3 -
CASSVAVTGTTYEQYF TGTGCCAGCAGTGTAGCGGTGACGGGGACGACCTACGAGCAGTACTTC TRBV6-1 many TRBJ2-7 -
CSATTGVVTQYF TGCAGTGCCACGACAGGGGTGGTGACCCAGTACTTC TRBV20-1 many TRBJ2-5 TRBD1
CAIAAGGAALLSGANVLTF TGTGCCATCGCCGCCGGGGGGGCTGCCCTTCTCTCTGGGGCCAACGTCCTGACTTTC TRBV28 - TRBJ2-6 TRBD2
CATSNRLANEQFF TGTGCCACCTCGAACAGGCTAGCGAATGAGCAGTTCTTC TRBV24-1 - TRBJ2-1 -